The next 18 T cell receptor beta chains were all read from a single sample in a study of blood T cell repertoires in COVID-19. Profiled with immunoSEQ multiplex PCR; TCRdb holds only in-frame clones, not every one. The table includes 130,000 to 150,000 clones, around 82% detected once. The sample consisted of peripheral blood. The receptors originated from a man in his sixties with active or convalescent COVID-19.

The genes are TRBV29-1 and TRBJ1-1; perhaps TRBD1 as D (6 bases). Germline lookup yields CDR1 SQVTM and CDR2 ANQGSEA. This CDR3 contains 13 residues. V was shortened by 2 bases and J by 8 bases, with 15 bases between the two germline ends. CDR3 nucleotides: TGCAGCGTTGAACGCCGACAGGCGGGCGAAGCTTTCTTT. This sequence encodes CSVERRQAGEAFF.

The V call is TRBV7-3, the J call TRBJ2-1; 12 bases agree with TRBD2. This CDR3 is built from 18 residues. From germline, CDR1 is SGHTA and CDR2 FQGTGA. The V segment lost 5 bases and the J segment 0 bases; nucleotides outside the gene matches: 8. The CDR3 region has the DNA TGTGCCAGCAGCCTCACTAGCGGGAGGCAGAGCTCCTACAATGAGCAGTTCTTC. It is translated as CASSLTSGRQSSYNEQFF.

The rearrangement links TRBV3-1 (or the pseudogene TRBV3-2) to TRBJ2-1, with 7 bases identical to TRBD1. CDR3 length equals 16 residues. V was clipped by 0 bases and J by 4 bases; unmatched bases: 6. CDR1 and CDR2 (germline): LGHDT, YNNKEL (reference sequence). The CDR3 bases are TGTGCCAGCAGCCAAGATCTAACAGGGGTGTACAATGAGCAGTTCTTC. This sequence encodes CASSQDLTGVYNEQFF.

The V gene is TRBV28, the J gene TRBJ2-7; D not certain. Germline V gene lookup returns CDR1 MDHEN and CDR2 SYDVKM. The CDR3 runs to 15 residues. Deletions cut 7 bases from V and 5 bases from J, with 21 bases between. CDR3 protein: CASTPPPLERNEQYF. The DNA for the CDR3 is TGTGCCAGCACCCCACCCCCCCTAGAACGGAACGAGCAGTACTTC.

The J gene is TRBJ1-5, the V gene TRBV7-6; D is perhaps TRBD1 (5 bases). This CDR3 comprises 14 residues. CDR1 and CDR2 (germline): SGHVS, FNYEAQ. V was pared by 1 base and J by 4 bases, with 8 bases between. The CDR3 loop reads CASSLGGTNQPQHF. Here the CDR3 DNA reads TGTGCCAGCAGCTTAGGGGGGACTAATCAGCCCCAGCATTTT.

This clone has more than one count but fewer than ten. V gene TRBV19 combines with J gene TRBJ1-1, with TRBD1 as a possible D gene (5 bases). The CDR3 covers 13 residues. CDR1 LNHDA and CDR2 SQIVND come from the germline V gene (reference sequence). V lost 8 bases and J lost 1, with 11 bases in between. The CDR3 DNA reads as TGTGCCAGTGGGGGGAAAAGGAACACTGAAGCTTTCTTT. Its translation: CASGGKRNTEAFF.

The J gene is TRBJ1-6, the V gene TRBV5-4; tentatively, D is TRBD1 (5 bases). This CDR3 spans 15 amino acids. Trimming left V 1 base short and J 9 bases short, with 14 bases between. Germline V gene data show CDR1 as SGHNT and CDR2 as YYREEE (reference sequence). Here the CDR3 DNA reads TGTGCCAGCAGCTTGAGTCTTCGCCAGGGTTCACCCCTCCACTTT. It yields the protein CASSLSLRQGSPLHF.

The chain links TRBV6-2 or TRBV6-3 to TRBJ2-5; 8 nucleotides match TRBD1. The CDR3 runs to 16 residues. Trimming took 5 bases from V and 7 from J; bases not matched to a gene: 15. Germline V gene data show CDR1 as MNHEY and CDR2 as SVGEGT. For the CDR3, the DNA is TGTGCCAGCAGTACAAGTGCCCAGGGGGCGCGGGGGACCCAGTACTTC. This gives the protein CASSTSAQGARGTQYF.

The chain is built from TRBV11-2 and TRBJ1-4; 8 nucleotides match TRBD1. V was clipped by 7 bases and J by 7 bases; unmatched bases: 14. CDR3 size: 16 residues. The V gene's germline CDR1 is SGHAT and CDR2 FQNNGV. The CDR3 nucleotides read TGTGCCAGCACCCTGAATACAGGGGGACTCGGTGAAAAACTGTTTTTT. The encoded protein is CASTLNTGGLGEKLFF.

The sample holds one count of this clone. CDR3 bases: TGTGCCACCAGTGATTCCGGGACAGCCTACTCTGGGGCCAACGTCCTGACTTTC. This sequence encodes CATSDSGTAYSGANVLTF. This chain uses TRBV24-1 with TRBJ2-6; 7 bases are shared with TRBD1. The CDR3 consists of 18 residues. Germline CDR1 reads KGHDR; CDR2 reads SFDVKD. Trimming removed 2 bases from V and 0 bases from J; junction bases left unmatched: 6.

The chain combines TRBV18 with TRBJ1-1, with 12 bases matching TRBD1. Germline V gene sequence: CDR1 KGHSH, CDR2 LQKENI. The CDR3 has 17 residues. V lost 6 bases, J lost 3 bases, and 11 bases stayed unmatched. CDR3 loop: CASSTVGTGGSYTEAFF. The CDR3 DNA is TGTGCCAGCTCTACCGTAGGGACAGGGGGCTCGTACACTGAAGCTTTCTTT.

The chain carries TRBV29-1 and TRBJ2-1; 7 positions agree with TRBD2. The V and J ends lost 5 bases and 2 bases, in that order; junction bases with no gene match: 6. The CDR3 has 14 amino acids. Germline V lookup: CDR1 SQVTM, CDR2 ANQGSEA. CDR3 in DNA: TGCAGCGTTTCAGCGGGATCTCCCTACAATGAGCAGTTCTTC. It translates to CSVSAGSPYNEQFF.

This chain uses TRBV20-1 with TRBJ2-3; TRBD1 agrees at 11 bases. The trim removed 3 bases at V and 4 bases at J, leaving 9 bases unmatched. Germline-derived CDR1 and CDR2 are DFQATT and SNEGSKA (reference sequence). The CDR3 covers 16 residues. CDR3 DNA: TGCAGTGCTAGTAGATCCGCGGGACAGGGGGCAGATACGCAGTATTTT. Protein sequence: CSASRSAGQGADTQYF.

V gene TRBV29-1 combines with J gene TRBJ2-5, with D perhaps TRBD1 (5 bases). In germline, CDR1 is SQVTM, CDR2 ANQGSEA. The CDR3 sequence is 12 residues long. Between the trimmed V and J ends, which lost 5 bases and 0 bases, there was a span of 7 bases. CDR3 region: CSVSTDQETQYF. CDR3 sequence (DNA): TGCAGCGTTTCGACAGACCAAGAGACCCAGTACTTC.

The gene calls are TRBV7-7 and TRBJ2-5; the D gene is possibly TRBD2 (7 bases). Germline V lookup: CDR1 SSHAT, CDR2 FNYEAQ (reference sequence). V shed 5 bases and J shed 2 bases, with 21 bases lying between them. CDR3 length: 17 residues. The CDR3 DNA reads as TGTGCCAGCAGCCACGCGGGAGCCAGGGGAAGGCAAGAGACCCAGTACTTC. Amino acid sequence: CASSHAGARGRQETQYF.

The V call is TRBV6-2 or TRBV6-3, the J call TRBJ2-7, with 15 bases fitting TRBD2. The ends lost 2 bases at V and 0 bases at J; junction bases unmatched: 2. The CDR3 is 17 amino acids. Germline V lookup: CDR1 MNHEY, CDR2 SVGEGT. Here the CDR3 reads CASSYGTSGRISYEQYF. The CDR3 nucleotides are TGTGCCAGCAGTTACGGGACTAGCGGGAGGATCTCCTACGAGCAGTACTTC.

The chain couples TRBV27 to TRBJ1-4, with a tentative D call TRBD1 (6 bases). This CDR3 spans 17 amino acids. The germline V gene encodes CDR1 MNHEY and CDR2 SMNVEV (reference sequence). Trimming took 3 bases from V and 3 from J, leaving 17 bases between them. The CDR3 coding sequence is TGTGCCAGCAGTTTGGGCAGGGGAATGCGAGCTAATGAAAAACTGTTTTTT. It specifies CASSLGRGMRANEKLFF.

In regard to this clone: Different DNA sequences within this sample yield the same CDR3. This chain connects TRBV14 to TRBJ2-7; TRBD1 is a possible D gene (6 bases). With 3 bases removed from V and 5 bases from J, the gap between germline ends came to 14 bases. The CDR3 extends over 14 amino acids. The V gene's germline CDR1 is SGHDN and CDR2 FVKESK. The CDR3 spells CASSQGDIANEQYF. CDR3 bases: TGTGCCAGCAGCCAGGGGGACATTGCCAACGAGCAGTACTTC.